Sequencing of this T cell receptor beta chain was carried out in a study of Graves' ophthalmopathy and Graves' hyperthyroidism. CDR1 and CDR2 from the germline V gene are MNHEY and SVGEGT. This CDR3 has 17 residues. The V gene lost 2 bases and the J gene lost 4 bases, with 15 bases spanning the gap. PBMCs came from 7.5 to 10 ml of fresh peripheral blood. The authors amplified TCR beta CDR3 regions, and they did so from RNA transcripts for repertoire sequencing. HTBI primers were employed in first-round RT-PCR, then a second-round multiplex PCR followed. Each CDR3 protein gets one entry after TCRdb re-called the multiplex PCR reads with MiXCR. Here the sample spans 200,000 to 250,000 distinct CDR3 sequences, around 28% being singletons.

The chain joins TRBV6-2 or TRBV6-3 to TRBJ2-6; D ambiguous. Sequencing was done on a sample of peripheral blood. This TCR was sampled from a man aged 45-65 years with Graves' ophthalmopathy. The CDR3: CASSYSGQVAGANVLTF. CDR3 sequence (DNA): TGTGCCAGCAGTTACAGTGGGCAGGTTGCAGGGGCCAACGTCCTGACTTTC.